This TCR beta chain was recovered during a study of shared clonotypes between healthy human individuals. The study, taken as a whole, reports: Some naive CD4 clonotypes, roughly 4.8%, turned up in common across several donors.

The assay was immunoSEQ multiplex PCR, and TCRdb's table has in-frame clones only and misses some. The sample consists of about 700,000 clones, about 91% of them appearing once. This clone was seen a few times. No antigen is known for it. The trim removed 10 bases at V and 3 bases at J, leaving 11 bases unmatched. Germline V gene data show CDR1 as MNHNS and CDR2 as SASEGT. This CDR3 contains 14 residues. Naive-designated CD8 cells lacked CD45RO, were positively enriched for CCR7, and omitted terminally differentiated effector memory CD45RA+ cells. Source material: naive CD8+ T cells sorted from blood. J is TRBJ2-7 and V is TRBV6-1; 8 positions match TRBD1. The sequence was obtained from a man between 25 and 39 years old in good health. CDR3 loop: CATTVRDRIYEQYF. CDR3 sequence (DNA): TGTGCCACCACCGTTCGGGACAGGATCTACGAGCAGTACTTC.